This TCR beta chain was obtained from a study of read filtering for tumor transcriptome and immune sequencing. Study details: Transcriptome libraries were built from DNase-treated RNA. RNA-seq yielded only about 85 to 1273 TCR reads, IR-seq about 4 to 10.27 million. Overall study results and limits: Single-read clonotypes: 80% to 90% of IR-seq clonotypes (around 3.6% of reads), 74.6% of RNA-seq clonotypes (44.6% of reads). Sorted CD138-negative bone marrow cells were not purified T cells.

Turning to this clonotype: Its antigen remains unknown. With a much larger clone just one base away, this may be a read error.

Germline CDR1 and CDR2: SGHRS and YFSETQ. The CDR3 is made up of 14 amino acids. From 300 to 400 ng of RNA, a library with molecular barcoded alpha/delta and beta/gamma adaptors was made. TCRdb reprocessed the reads with MiXCR, giving one entry per CDR3 protein. The sample holds fewer than 45,000 distinct CDR3 sequences, approximately 12% seen once. V usage is TRBV5-1 and J usage is TRBJ2-3; D call uncertain. The sequenced material came from a population of CD138-negative cells sorted from bone marrow. The receptor was derived from a donor at least 40 years old with multiple myeloma. The CDR3 DNA follows: TGCACCAGCAGCTCCCTAGTAAGCACAGATACGCAGTATTTT. This codes for CTSSSLVSTDTQYF.